This T cell receptor (beta chain) derives from a study of blood T cell repertoires in COVID-19. Study-level information: Samples came from the United States, Italy and Spain, spanning acute and convalescent COVID-19. PBMCs, B-cell-depleted T cells, or T cells provided the cDNA or gDNA that made up the material.

The CDR3 runs 15 residues. Germline V gives CDR1 LNHDA, CDR2 SQIVND (reference sequence). With 5 bases clipped from V and 7 bases from J, the junction kept 4 bases outside the gene matches. Sequencing was performed with immunoSEQ multiplex PCR; in TCRdb, only in-frame clones are kept and a portion is missing. Counted here are approximately 400,000 clones, approximately 89% occurring once; the ten biggest clones make up 10% to 15%. Sequencing used peripheral blood. The chain employs TRBV19 and TRBJ1-6; 11 bases match TRBD1. The clonotype was recovered from a woman aged 45-60 years with COVID-19, enrolled during active disease. The CDR3 sequence is CASSPDRGRNSPLHF. DNA of the CDR3: TGTGCCAGTAGTCCGGACAGGGGGCGGAATTCACCCCTCCACTTT.